Described below is a single TCR beta chain sequence and its context. The target antigen is unknown. Read sequence stops 3 residues before the CDR3 end, and the germline J gene provides the missing end. This specimen belongs to a study of Tregs in tolerant kidney transplant recipients. Study-level information: The nonmyeloablative bone marrow transplants came from related graft donors, with transient mixed chimerism.

The CDR3 has 15 amino acids. Germline CDR1 reads LNHDA; CDR2 reads SQIVND (reference sequence). Trimming removed 4 bases at V and 0 bases at J, with 10 bases between. Thawed PBMCs were FACS-sorted into unstimulated CD4+CD25+CD127- regulatory T cells, CD4+CD25- non-regulatory cells, CD4 and CD8 cells. Study-wide points: No direct test of biological reproducibility was done here. Validation in larger populations is needed because few patients were studied.

Clones were sequenced by immunoSEQ multiplex PCR, and TCRdb holds only the in-frame ones, with some missing. The sample holds about 48,000 clones. The specimen comprised CD4+ T cells from blood, sampled before the transplant. V is TRBV19 and J is TRBJ1-5; weak D call: TRBD1 (5 bases). The source of this sequence is a human donor who received a combined kidney and bone marrow transplant. The sequenced CDR3 bases are TGTGCCAGTAGTAAGAAACAGGATAGCAATCAGCCC. Translation gives CASSKKQDSNQP. The CDR3 in full is CASSKKQDSNQPQHF. The variable domain in full, with the rest retrieved from reference TRBV19 and TRBJ1-5, is DGGITQSPKYLFRKEGQNVTLSCEQNLNHDAMYWYRQDPGQGLRLIYYSQIVNDFQKGDIAEGYSVSREKKESFPLTVTSAQKNPTAFYLCASSKKQDSNQPQHFGDGTRLSIL.